Sequencing of this TCR beta chain was carried out in a study of T-cell reconstitution after alpha-beta-depleted transplantation in children (dated by TCRdb to about 2016). About the investigation overall: Using TCR repertoire profiling, the study quantitatively followed how T-cell immune reconstitution unfolded in children after TCRalphabeta/CD19-depleted allogeneic hematopoietic cell transplantation. What the research found in general, with its limitations: In some patients, the high TCRbeta diversity seen at day 60 was put down to recipient T cells and intrathymic progenitors that had survived conditioning. Over subsequent months, a decline in hyperexpanded clone frequencies was noted, and after one year, T-cell counts and TCRbeta diversity were mostly ascribed to newly produced T cells. Apparently early alphabetaT-cell count recovery about two months after transplant reportedly relied on only several hundred rapidly expanded clones derived from non-depleted graft cells.

In light of the paper, this sample's treatment or condition label describes: allogeneic hematopoietic cell transplantation with graft depleted of TCRalphabeta T cells and CD19 B cells. The transplant recipients were children given TCRalphabeta/CD19-depleted allogeneic hematopoietic cell grafts. This clonotype is characterized as medium-sized (0.01 to 0.1%). Its specific antigen is unknown. No much larger clone is present one base from it, and per-base qualities are unavailable. The method was PCR. The data were produced on an Illumina HiSeq 2500. Molecular barcoding was employed in the preparation of TCR libraries, with unique molecular identifiers being used to normalize TCRbeta repertoire quantification. The public reads were run again by TCRdb, first through fastp at Q25 and then through MiXCR, and only productive beta chains were kept. Every distinct CDR3 protein forms one entry, paired with its most common genes and DNA. Within this sample are 80,000 or so distinct CDR3 sequences, with less than 15% of them counted one time only. Of the sample, 25% to 30% falls within the top ten clones.

This sequence was found in a male patient aged 2-15 years who had a stem cell transplant for acute lymphoblastic leukemia, so the T cells may come from the graft donor. The sample here was PBMCs, mostly from graft donor cells, taken 180 days after TCRalphabeta/CD19-depleted stem cell transplant.

The DNA is as follows: TGTGCCAGCAGCGTAGGAACGCGTAGACTAGCGGGATTCGGAGAGACCCAGTACTTC. Translated, it gives CASSVGTRRLAGFGETQYF. The chain was built from TRBV9 and TRBJ2-5; 11 bases in the middle match TRBD2. Ends trimmed: V by 0 bases, J by 4 bases; bases unmatched to a gene: 14. The CDR3 contains 19 residues, cysteine and phenylalanine counted. CDR3 DNA only is kept here, 57 bases in frame from base 1. Sequences SGDLS (CDR1) and YYNGEE (CDR2) are obtained from the germline V gene.